One sample yielded the 21 T cell receptor beta chains listed below, sequenced in a study of blood T cell repertoires in COVID-19. Clones were sequenced by immunoSEQ multiplex PCR, and TCRdb holds only the in-frame ones, with some missing. The sample has approximately 280,000 clones; around 90% are singletons. The sequenced sample was peripheral blood. The receptor set was obtained from a man aged 50-60 years with acute or convalescent COVID-19.

This rearrangement joins TRBV11-2 to TRBJ1-2; a weak D match, TRBD1 (6 bases). CDR1 is SGHAT, CDR2 FQNNGV, per germline. The CDR3 runs 12 residues. V was trimmed by 1 base and J by 13 bases, leaving 13 bases between them. The CDR3 reads CASSLGPRGGTF. The CDR3 nucleotides are TGTGCCAGCAGCTTAGGCCCCCGAGGGGGCACCTTC.

The chain carries TRBV6-2 or TRBV6-3 and TRBJ2-2; 9 nucleotides line up with TRBD1. J gave up 6 bases and V 5 bases, and 10 bases lay outside the gene matches. Germline V gives CDR1 MNHEY, CDR2 SVGEGT. The CDR3 sequence is 16 residues long. The CDR3 protein is CASSRPTGGLAGELFF. The CDR3 DNA follows: TGTGCCAGCAGTCGGCCGACAGGGGGGCTGGCCGGGGAGCTGTTTTTT.

The chain links TRBV9 to TRBJ2-5; a possible D gene is TRBD1 (6 bases). With 4 bases removed from V and 3 bases from J, the gap between germline ends came to 7 bases. The germline CDR1 and CDR2 sequences are SGDLS and YYNGEE. The CDR3 loop spans 12 amino acids. Here the CDR3 reads CASSRTEETQYF. Written as DNA, the CDR3 is TGTGCCAGCAGCCGGACAGAAGAGACCCAGTACTTC.

This chain joins TRBV15 and TRBJ2-7; a weak D match, TRBD1 (6 bases). Germline V CDR1 and CDR2: LNHNV, YYDKDF (reference sequence). The length of the CDR3 is 13 residues. Trimming cost V 0 bases and J 5 bases, with 8 bases left between them. The CDR3 spells CATSRDYRDEQYF. In DNA, the CDR3 is TGTGCCACCAGCAGAGATTACAGGGACGAGCAGTACTTC.

The chain joins TRBV6-5 to TRBJ1-5; D is ambiguous. Germline V gives CDR1 MNHEY, CDR2 SVGAGI. The V gene lost 2 bases and the J gene lost 2 bases, with 4 bases spanning the gap. CDR3 size: 13 residues. The CDR3 nucleotides are TGTGCCAGCAGTTACGGCCGCAATCAGCCCCAGCATTTT. Protein product: CASSYGRNQPQHF.

V and J are TRBV11-3 and TRBJ2-3; no definite D call. V was pared by 5 bases and J by 5 bases, with 14 bases between. Germline loops: CDR1 SGHNT, CDR2 YENEEA. The CDR3 loop spans 14 amino acids. The CDR3 DNA reads TGTGCCAGCAGCCCCCCGGGTCGTGAAGATACGCAGTATTTT. Its translation: CASSPPGREDTQYF.

The V and J genes are TRBV3-1 (or the pseudogene TRBV3-2) and TRBJ1-6, with D unresolved. The CDR3 contains 14 residues. Trimming pared 3 bases from V and 13 bases from J, leaving 16 bases between. CDR1 LGHDT and CDR2 YNNKEL come from the germline V gene (reference sequence). The CDR3: CASSHGILEAPLHF. In DNA form, the CDR3 reads TGTGCCAGCAGCCACGGGATTCTAGAGGCGCCCCTCCACTTT.

This chain joins TRBV30 and TRBJ1-3, with D possibly TRBD1 on 6 matching bases. Germline V gene data show CDR1 as GTSNPN and CDR2 as SVGIG (reference sequence). The CDR3 length is 15 residues. V gave up 4 bases and J gave up 3 bases, with 16 bases separating them. CDR3 residues: CAWTGGGGIGNTIYF. The CDR3 region has the DNA TGTGCCTGGACCGGGGGCGGGGGGATTGGAAACACCATATATTTT.

The chain employs TRBV3-1 (or the pseudogene TRBV3-2) and TRBJ2-5; D is undetermined. Germline values: CDR1 LGHDT, CDR2 YNNKEL (reference sequence). This CDR3 comprises 14 residues. With 2 bases removed from V and 0 bases from J, the gap between germline ends came to 7 bases. The CDR3 nucleotides read TGTGCCAGCAGCCAACTTAGCTACCAAGAGACCCAGTACTTC. Its protein is CASSQLSYQETQYF.

The V gene is TRBV7-2, the J gene TRBJ1-5; no clear D. Trimming stripped 1 base from V and 2 bases from J, with 9 bases between. CDR1 is SGHTA, CDR2 FQGNSA, per germline. This CDR3 is built from 15 residues. For the CDR3, the DNA is TGTGCCAGCAGCTTAGAGAGGGCAGGCAATCAGCCCCAGCATTTT. Translated: CASSLERAGNQPQHF.

This clone was seen repeatedly, ten times or more. The J gene is TRBJ2-5, the V gene TRBV5-4; 7 positions agree with TRBD2. This CDR3 is built from 14 residues. Germline assignment: CDR1 SGHNT and CDR2 YYREEE (reference sequence). Losses at the gene ends were 2 bases for V and 5 bases for J; bases not matched to a gene: 6. CDR3 DNA: TGTGCCAGCAGCTTCCGGGGGGAGCGGGAGACCCAGTACTTC. Translation: CASSFRGERETQYF.

This clone came up once. This sequence joins TRBV3-1 (or the pseudogene TRBV3-2) and TRBJ2-2; TRBD2 matches 11 bases. Trimming cost V 1 base and J 8 bases; bases outside gene matches: 6. The CDR3 runs 16 residues. CDR1 LGHDT and CDR2 YNNKEL come from the germline V gene (reference sequence). The CDR3 loop is CASSQGTSGPRGELFF. CDR3 DNA: TGTGCCAGCAGCCAAGGGACTAGCGGGCCTCGGGGGGAGCTGTTTTTT.

Note on this clone: Other DNA sequences in this sample translate to the same CDR3. The chain carries TRBV4-1 and TRBJ1-5; D may be TRBD1 (6 bases). The CDR3 is 16 amino acids. The V end was cut by 0 bases, the J end by 4 bases, with 13 bases between. Germline-derived CDR1 and CDR2 are MGHRA and YSYEKL. The CDR3 coding sequence is TGCGCCAGCAGCCAAGATAGGTGGCAGGGGAATCAGCCCCAGCATTTT. Translating gives CASSQDRWQGNQPQHF.

This rearrangement joins TRBV7-8 to TRBJ1-4; D is unresolved. Trimming took 5 bases from V and 12 from J, leaving 16 bases between them. Germline V gene data show CDR1 as SGHVS and CDR2 as FQNEAQ. CDR3 size: 13 residues. The DNA of the CDR3 is TGTGCCAGCAGCCTTAGTTCGGGGATAGAACTGTTTTTT. This encodes CASSLSSGIELFF.

The CDR3 coding sequence is TGTGCCAGCAGCACATTACAGGGGACCGGGGAGCTGTTTTTT. It codes for CASSTLQGTGELFF. The chain links TRBV6-6 to TRBJ2-2; the match to TRBD1 covers 7 bases. This CDR3 comprises 14 residues. Germline V gives CDR1 MNHNY, CDR2 SVGAGI (reference sequence). The ends lost 6 bases at V and 5 bases at J; junction bases unmatched: 6.

The chain uses TRBV5-1 and TRBJ1-4; the D gene is possibly TRBD1 (5 bases). Germline V CDR1 and CDR2: SGHRS, YFSETQ. The V gene lost 1 base and the J gene lost 8 bases, with 18 bases spanning the gap. This CDR3 has 16 amino acids. The CDR3 loop reads CASSLRLGQGGEKLFF. CDR3 in DNA: TGCGCCAGCAGCTTGCGTCTGGGGCAGGGTGGCGAAAAACTGTTTTTT. The full variable domain, completed using reference TRBV5-1 and TRBJ1-4, is KAGVTQTPRYLIKTRGQQVTLSCSPISGHRSVSWYQQTPGQGLQFLFEYFSETQRNKGNFPGRFSGRQFSNSRSEMNVSTLELGDSALYLCASSLRLGQGGEKLFFGSGTQLSVL.

The rearrangement uses TRBV5-1 and TRBJ1-2, with 8 bases lining up with TRBD1. CDR1 is SGHRS and CDR2 is YFSETQ in the germline V gene. CDR3 size: 14 residues. V was pared by 3 bases and J by 3 bases, with 4 bases of the junction left unmatched. The CDR3 region is CASSSGGAHYGYTF. CDR3 coding DNA: TGCGCCAGCAGCTCAGGGGGCGCTCACTATGGCTACACCTTC.

With respect to this clone: Other DNA sequences from this sample encode an identical CDR3 as well. The CDR3 loop reads CASSFGGATNEKLFF. DNA for the CDR3: TGTGCCAGCAGTTTCGGAGGCGCAACTAATGAAAAACTGTTTTTT. The chain links TRBV27 to TRBJ1-4, with unresolved D. The V end lost 3 bases, the J end lost 0 bases, and 8 bases lay between the germline ends. CDR3 length equals 15 residues. Germline CDR1 and CDR2: MNHEY and SMNVEV (reference sequence).

The V gene is TRBV5-1, the J gene TRBJ2-7; D might be TRBD1 (6 bases). The germline V and J ends were trimmed by 7 bases and 3 bases, with 17 bases remaining between them. Germline V lookup: CDR1 SGHRS, CDR2 YFSETQ. CDR3 length: 14 amino acids. The CDR3 here is CASAAHRDVYEQYF. In DNA form, the CDR3 reads TGCGCCAGCGCTGCTCACAGGGATGTCTACGAGCAGTACTTC.

This chain connects TRBV28 to TRBJ1-2; D not certain. Germline CDR1 MDHEN, CDR2 SYDVKM. V dropped 6 bases and J dropped 5 bases, with 10 bases sitting between them. The CDR3 spans 12 residues. The CDR3 here is CASRPGGYGYTF. In DNA, the CDR3 is TGTGCCAGCAGGCCAGGTGGTTATGGCTACACCTTC.

Concerning this clone: Its ends do not fully match the called genes, so a read error is possible. The chain recombines TRBV13 with TRBJ2-4, with D tentatively TRBD2 (6 bases). The CDR3 is 14 residues long. Germline lookup yields CDR1 PRHDT and CDR2 FYEKMQ (reference sequence). The CDR3 DNA sequence: TGTGCCAGCAGGGAGGGGCCAGGGCAAAATATTCAGTACTTC. Translated: CASREGPGQNIQYF.